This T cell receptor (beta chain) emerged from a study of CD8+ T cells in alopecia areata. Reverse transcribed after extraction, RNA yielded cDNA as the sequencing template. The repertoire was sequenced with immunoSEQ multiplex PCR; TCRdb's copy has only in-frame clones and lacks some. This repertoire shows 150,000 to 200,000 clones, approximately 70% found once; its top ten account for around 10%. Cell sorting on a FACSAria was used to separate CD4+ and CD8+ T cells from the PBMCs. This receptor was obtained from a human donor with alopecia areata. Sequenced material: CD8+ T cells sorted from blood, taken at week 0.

CDR3 nucleotide sequence: TGTGCCAGCAGCTTAGAGAAACTAAAATACAATGAGCAGTTCTTC. It yields the protein CASSLEKLKYNEQFF. The chain is built from TRBV7-9 and TRBJ2-1, with D hard to call. V was shortened by 1 base and J by 4 bases, with 11 bases between the two germline ends. The CDR3 totals 15 residues. Germline CDR1 SEHNR, CDR2 FQNEAQ (reference sequence). Supplemented by reference TRBV7-9 and TRBJ2-1, the full variable domain reads DTGVSQNPRHKITKRGQNVTFRCDPISEHNRLYWYRQTLGQGPEFLTYFQNEAQLEKSRLLSDRFSAERPKGSFSTLEIQRTEQGDSAMYLCASSLEKLKYNEQFFGPGTRLTVL.